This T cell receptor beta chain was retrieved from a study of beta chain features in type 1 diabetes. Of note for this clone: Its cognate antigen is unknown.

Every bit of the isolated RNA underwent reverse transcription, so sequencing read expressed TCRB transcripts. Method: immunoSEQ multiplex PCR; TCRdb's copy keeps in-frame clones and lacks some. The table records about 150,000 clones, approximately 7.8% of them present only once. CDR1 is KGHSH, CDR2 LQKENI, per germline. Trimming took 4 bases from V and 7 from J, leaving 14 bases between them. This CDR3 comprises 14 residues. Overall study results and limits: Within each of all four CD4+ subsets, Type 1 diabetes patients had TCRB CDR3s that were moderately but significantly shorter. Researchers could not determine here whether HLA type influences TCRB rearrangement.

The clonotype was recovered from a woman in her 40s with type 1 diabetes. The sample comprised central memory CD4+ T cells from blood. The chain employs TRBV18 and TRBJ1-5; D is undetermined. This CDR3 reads CASSLERGAQPQHF. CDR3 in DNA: TGTGCCAGCTCACTCGAACGGGGAGCCCAGCCCCAGCATTTT.